The 21 T cell receptor beta chains given below trace back to one sample, sequenced in a study of shared clonotypes between healthy human individuals. Only in-frame clones appear in the TCRdb table, and some are missing; sequencing was by immunoSEQ multiplex PCR. The table records about 480,000 clones, about four fifths of them present only once. Material: PBMCs. The receptor set was obtained from a woman in her thirties or forties in good health. Some clones in this sample may be carry-over from other donors' samples.

The chain employs TRBV7-9 and TRBJ2-5, with TRBD2 matching over 11 bases. Germline assignment: CDR1 SEHNR and CDR2 FQNEAQ (reference sequence). V gave up 3 bases and J gave up 10 bases; unmatched junction bases: 10. CDR3 length: 15 amino acids. In DNA, the CDR3 is TGTGCCAGCAGCTTCCTAGCGGGAGGACCGGGGGGCCAGTACTTC. Translation: CASSFLAGGPGGQYF.

The chain couples TRBV5-4 to TRBJ1-4; no definite D call. Trimming left V 2 bases short and J 5 bases short, with 7 bases between. Germline V gene sequence: CDR1 SGHNT, CDR2 YYREEE (reference sequence). The CDR3 is 13 amino acids. Here the CDR3 DNA reads TGTGCCAGCAGCTTTGAAGGGAATGAAAAACTGTTTTTT. The encoded protein is CASSFEGNEKLFF.

This rearrangement joins TRBV13 to TRBJ2-5, with TRBD1 matching 12 bases. This CDR3 has 15 amino acids. The V segment lost 6 bases and the J segment 4 bases; nucleotides outside the gene matches: 6. CDR1 and CDR2 (germline): PRHDT, FYEKMQ (reference sequence). The CDR3 coding sequence is TGTGCCAGCAGGATGGGACAGGGGGCTCGAGAGACCCAGTACTTC. This encodes CASRMGQGARETQYF.

J is TRBJ2-7 and V is TRBV19; 8 bases agree with TRBD1. Trimming removed 3 bases from V and 2 bases from J; junction bases left unmatched: 3. The V gene's germline CDR1 is LNHDA and CDR2 SQIVND (reference sequence). The CDR3 loop spans 14 amino acids. In DNA form, the CDR3 reads TGTGCCAGTAGTATCGGACAGGGCGCCTACGAGCAGTACTTC. Translating it yields CASSIGQGAYEQYF.

This sequence joins TRBV2 and TRBJ2-5, with D possibly being TRBD1 (6 bases). Per germline, CDR1 SNHLY and CDR2 FYNNEI. V was shortened by 3 bases and J by 4 bases, with 21 bases between the two germline ends. The CDR3 consists of 17 residues. The CDR3 reads CASSDYLSGQRGETQYF. The CDR3 DNA is TGTGCCAGCAGTGACTACCTCTCGGGACAAAGGGGAGAGACCCAGTACTTC.

The chain is built from TRBV2 and TRBJ2-2, with TRBD1 identical over 9 bases. The CDR3 consists of 16 residues. Germline lookup yields CDR1 SNHLY and CDR2 FYNNEI. The junction had 3 bases not matched to a gene; V was cut back by 2 bases and J by 2 bases. This CDR3 is CASSENRGLNTGELFF. DNA for the CDR3: TGTGCCAGCAGTGAAAACAGGGGGCTTAACACCGGGGAGCTGTTTTTT.

This chain joins TRBV28 and TRBJ1-5; D is perhaps TRBD1 (5 bases). Per germline, CDR1 MDHEN and CDR2 SYDVKM. The CDR3 sequence is 14 residues long. The V gene lost 4 bases and the J gene lost 3 bases, with 10 bases spanning the gap. Here the CDR3 DNA reads TGTGCCAGCAGTTATCGCAGGGTCAATCAGCCCCAGCATTTT. It translates to CASSYRRVNQPQHF.

This clone was observed a few times. V is TRBV2 and J is TRBJ2-2, with D tentatively TRBD2 (6 bases). Between the trimmed V and J ends, which lost 4 bases and 6 bases, there was a span of 9 bases. Germline-derived CDR1 and CDR2 are SNHLY and FYNNEI. This CDR3 has 13 amino acids. The CDR3 here is CASSGGDAGELFF. The CDR3 nucleotides read TGTGCCAGCAGTGGGGGGGACGCCGGGGAGCTGTTTTTT. The full variable domain, in which reference TRBV2 and TRBJ2-2 provide the parts outside the CDR3, is EPEVTQTPSHQVTQMGQEVILRCVPISNHLYFYWYRQILGQKVEFLVSFYNNEISEKSEIFDDQFSVERPDGSNFTLKIRSTKLEDSAMYFCASSGGDAGELFFGEGSRLTVL.

The rearrangement uses TRBV29-1 and TRBJ2-5, with D possibly being TRBD1 or TRBD2 (6 bases each). Germline V gives CDR1 SQVTM, CDR2 ANQGSEA. CDR3 length: 13 residues. Trimming took 1 base from V and 11 from J, leaving 17 bases between them. For the CDR3, the DNA is TGCAGCGTTGAAGGGGGGGCTCGCGGGGTGCAGTACTTC. This translates into CSVEGGARGVQYF.

This sequence joins TRBV5-1 and TRBJ2-5, with TRBD2 matching 9 bases. V was pared by 0 bases and J by 5 bases, with 5 bases of the junction left unmatched. The CDR3 spans 15 residues. Germline V gene data show CDR1 as SGHRS and CDR2 as YFSETQ. This chain's CDR3 is CASSLEGTSLETQYF. The CDR3 bases are TGCGCCAGCAGCTTGGAAGGGACTAGCCTCGAGACCCAGTACTTC.

The rearrangement uses TRBV6-5 and TRBJ2-5; 8 bases are shared with TRBD1. The J call is in doubt because the DNA end fits TRBJ2-7 better. Germline CDR1 is MNHEY and CDR2 is SVGAGI. The CDR3 is 14 amino acids. The DNA of the CDR3 is TGTGCCAGCAGCCCGGACAGGGCAACCTACGAGCAGTACTTC. It encodes CASSPDRATYEQYF.

This chain links TRBV28 with TRBJ2-7; D remains ambiguous. CDR1 is MDHEN, CDR2 SYDVKM, per germline. The CDR3 is 15 residues long. Trimming removed 4 bases from V and 0 bases from J, with 13 bases in between. The CDR3 loop reads CASSSEWPSSYEQYF. The CDR3 region has the DNA TGTGCCAGCAGTTCTGAGTGGCCGAGCTCCTACGAGCAGTACTTC. Using reference TRBV28 and TRBJ2-7 for the parts outside the CDR3, the full variable domain is DVKVTQSSRYLVKRTGEKVFLECVQDMDHENMFWYRQDPGLGLRLIYFSYDVKMKEKGDIPEGYSVSREKKERFSLILESASTNQTSMYLCASSSEWPSSYEQYFGPGTRLTVT.

Concerning this clone itself: Other DNA sequences in this sample translate to the same CDR3. This CDR3 is CASSPGVGYEQYF. In nucleotides, the CDR3 is TGTGCCAGCTCACCTGGAGTGGGCTACGAGCAGTACTTC. The V gene is TRBV18, the J gene TRBJ2-7; D uncertain. Per the germline V gene, CDR1 is KGHSH and CDR2 is LQKENI. V lost 3 bases to trimming and J lost 3 bases, with 9 bases between them. The CDR3 totals 13 residues.

This clone was seen many times. The chain carries TRBV27 and TRBJ2-1, with 12 bases aligning to TRBD2. Losses at the gene ends were 6 bases for V and 6 bases for J; bases not matched to a gene: 9. The CDR3 runs 16 residues. CDR1 and CDR2 from the germline V gene are MNHEY and SMNVEV (reference sequence). DNA for the CDR3: TGTGCCAGCAGCACACTAGCGGGAGGAGGACCCAATGAGCAGTTCTTC. The encoded protein is CASSTLAGGGPNEQFF.

This sequence joins TRBV4-1 and TRBJ1-2; tentative D call: TRBD1 (6 bases). The germline V gene encodes CDR1 MGHRA and CDR2 YSYEKL. The CDR3 spans 16 residues. V was shortened by 0 bases and J by 9 bases, with 20 bases between the two germline ends. The CDR3 reads CASSQDLTMGRGRYTF. The CDR3 DNA follows: TGCGCCAGCAGCCAAGATCTGACCATGGGACGGGGGCGCTACACCTTC.

This clone was detected a few times. Other DNA sequences in the same sample also yield this CDR3. The V gene is TRBV11-2, the J gene TRBJ1-1; D gene unclear. This CDR3 is built from 14 residues. Germline lookup yields CDR1 SGHAT and CDR2 FQNNGV. The V gene lost 5 bases and the J gene lost 0 bases, with 10 bases spanning the gap. The DNA for the CDR3 is TGTGCCAGCAGCCCGCGCGATATGAACACTGAAGCTTTCTTT. Its translation: CASSPRDMNTEAFF.

This CDR3 reads CASSEGGTQALHEQYF. CDR3 nucleotides: TGTGCCAGCAGTGAAGGAGGGACCCAGGCCCTCCACGAGCAGTACTTC. This chain joins TRBV2 and TRBJ2-7; D possibly uses TRBD1 or TRBD2 (5 bases each). The CDR3 consists of 16 residues. Germline lookup yields CDR1 SNHLY and CDR2 FYNNEI. The V end lost 1 base, the J end lost 5 bases, and 18 bases lay between the germline ends.

The rearrangement links TRBV28 to TRBJ1-2; 10 nucleotides align to TRBD1. J gave up 4 bases and V 7 bases, and 6 bases lay outside the gene matches. The germline gives CDR1 MDHEN, CDR2 SYDVKM. This CDR3 region has 14 residues. For the CDR3, the DNA is TGTGCCAGCACCCCGGGACAGGGGAGCTATGGCTACACCTTC. Residues: CASTPGQGSYGYTF.

The chain links TRBV18 to TRBJ2-2, with 7 bases lining up with TRBD2. V shed 6 bases, J shed 5 bases, and the junction held 9 bases outside the gene matches. This CDR3 has 15 residues. Per the germline V gene, CDR1 is KGHSH and CDR2 is LQKENI. The CDR3 sequence is CASSPLGEGTGELFF. The CDR3, as DNA: TGTGCCAGCTCGCCCCTCGGGGAGGGGACCGGGGAGCTGTTTTTT. The full variable domain, its missing parts supplied by reference TRBV18 and TRBJ2-2, is NAGVMQNPRHLVRRRGQEARLRCSPMKGHSHVYWYRQLPEEGLKFMVYLQKENIIDESGMPKERFSAEFPKEGPSILRIQQVVRGDSAAYFCASSPLGEGTGELFFGEGSRLTVL.

The V gene is TRBV19, the J gene TRBJ2-1; 11 bases line up with TRBD1. CDR1 LNHDA and CDR2 SQIVND come from the germline V gene (reference sequence). The CDR3 length is 16 residues. The V and J ends lost 6 bases and 3 bases, in that order; junction bases with no gene match: 7. CDR3 protein: CASRRGGTGGYNEQFF. For the CDR3, the DNA is TGTGCCAGTAGAAGGGGAGGGACAGGGGGCTACAATGAGCAGTTCTTC.

In its sample, this clone was seen once. The V call is TRBV13, the J call TRBJ2-1; 11 positions match TRBD2. Germline V gene lookup returns CDR1 PRHDT and CDR2 FYEKMQ (reference sequence). Trimming cost V 5 bases and J 9 bases; bases outside gene matches: 6. The CDR3 runs 14 residues. The CDR3 coding sequence is TGTGCCAGCAGCGCGCTAGCGGGAGGTGCTGAGCAGTTCTTC. It translates to CASSALAGGAEQFF.